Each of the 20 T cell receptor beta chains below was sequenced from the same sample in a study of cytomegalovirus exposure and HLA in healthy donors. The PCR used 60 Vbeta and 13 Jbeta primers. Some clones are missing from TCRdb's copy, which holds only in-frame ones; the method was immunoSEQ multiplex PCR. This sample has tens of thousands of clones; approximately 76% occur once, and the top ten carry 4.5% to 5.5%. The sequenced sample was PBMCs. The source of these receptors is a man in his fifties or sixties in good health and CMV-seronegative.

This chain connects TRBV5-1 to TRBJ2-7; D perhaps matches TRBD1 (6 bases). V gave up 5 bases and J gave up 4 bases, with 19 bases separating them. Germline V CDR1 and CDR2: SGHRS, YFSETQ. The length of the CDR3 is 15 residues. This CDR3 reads CASSRTGTPEYEQYF. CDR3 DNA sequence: TGCGCCAGCAGTCGTACCGGGACACCTGAATACGAGCAGTACTTC.

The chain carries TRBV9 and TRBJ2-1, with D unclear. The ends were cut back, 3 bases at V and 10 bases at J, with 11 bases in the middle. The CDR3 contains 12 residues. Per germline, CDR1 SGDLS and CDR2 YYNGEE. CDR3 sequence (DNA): TGTGCCAGCAGCGCCCAGCGAGGCGAGCAGTTCTTC. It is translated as CASSAQRGEQFF. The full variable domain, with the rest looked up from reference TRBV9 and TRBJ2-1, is DSGVTQTPKHLITATGQRVTLRCSPRSGDLSVYWYQQSLDQGLQFLIQYYNGEERAKGNILERFSAQQFPDLHSELNLSSLELGDSALYFCASSAQRGEQFFGPGTRLTVL.

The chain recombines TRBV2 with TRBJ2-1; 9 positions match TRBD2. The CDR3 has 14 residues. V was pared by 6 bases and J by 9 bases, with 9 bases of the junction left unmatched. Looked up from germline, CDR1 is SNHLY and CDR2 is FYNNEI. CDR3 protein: CASRGAGGPSEQFF. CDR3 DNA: TGTGCCAGCAGGGGCGCGGGGGGGCCGAGTGAGCAGTTCTTC. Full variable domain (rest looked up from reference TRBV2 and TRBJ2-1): EPEVTQTPSHQVTQMGQEVILRCVPISNHLYFYWYRQILGQKVEFLVSFYNNEISEKSEIFDDQFSVERPDGSNFTLKIRSTKLEDSAMYFCASRGAGGPSEQFFGPGTRLTVL.

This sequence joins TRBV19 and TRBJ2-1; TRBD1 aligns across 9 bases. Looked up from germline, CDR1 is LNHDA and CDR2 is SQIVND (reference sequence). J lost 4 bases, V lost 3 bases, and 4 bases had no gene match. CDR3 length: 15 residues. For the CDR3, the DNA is TGTGCCAGTAGTATTACCGGGACAGGGTACAATGAGCAGTTCTTC. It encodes CASSITGTGYNEQFF.

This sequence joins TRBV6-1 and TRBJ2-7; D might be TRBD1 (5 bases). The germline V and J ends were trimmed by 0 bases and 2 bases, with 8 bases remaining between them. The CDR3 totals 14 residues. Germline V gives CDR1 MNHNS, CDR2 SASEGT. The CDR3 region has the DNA TGTGCCAGCAGTGAAGCTTCCAGGGCCTACGAGCAGTACTTC. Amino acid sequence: CASSEASRAYEQYF.

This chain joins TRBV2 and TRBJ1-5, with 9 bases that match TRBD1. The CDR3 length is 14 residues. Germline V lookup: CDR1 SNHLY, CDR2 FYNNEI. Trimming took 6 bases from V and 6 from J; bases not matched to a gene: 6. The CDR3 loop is CASSRTGVSQPQHF. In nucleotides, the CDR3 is TGTGCCAGCAGCCGGACAGGGGTCAGTCAGCCCCAGCATTTT.

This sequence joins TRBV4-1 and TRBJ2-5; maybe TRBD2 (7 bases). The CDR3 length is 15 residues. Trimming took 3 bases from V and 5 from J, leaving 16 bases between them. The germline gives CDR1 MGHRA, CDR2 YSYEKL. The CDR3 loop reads CASSHPSGGHETQYF. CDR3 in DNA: TGCGCCAGCAGCCACCCGTCCGGGGGGCACGAGACCCAGTACTTC.

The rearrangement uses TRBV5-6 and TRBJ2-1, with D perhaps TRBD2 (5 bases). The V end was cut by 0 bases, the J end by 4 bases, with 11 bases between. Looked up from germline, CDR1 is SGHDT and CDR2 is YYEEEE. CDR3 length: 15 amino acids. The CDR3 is CASSLGGFSYNEQFF. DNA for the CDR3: TGTGCCAGCAGCTTGGGAGGGTTTTCGTACAATGAGCAGTTCTTC.

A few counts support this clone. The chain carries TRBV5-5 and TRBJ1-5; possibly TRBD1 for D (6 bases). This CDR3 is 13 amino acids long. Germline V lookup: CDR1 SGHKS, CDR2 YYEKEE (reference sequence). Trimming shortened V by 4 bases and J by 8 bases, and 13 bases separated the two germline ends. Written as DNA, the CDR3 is TGTGCCAGCAGCCTTCAGGGGAAGAAGCCCCAGCATTTT. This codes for CASSLQGKKPQHF. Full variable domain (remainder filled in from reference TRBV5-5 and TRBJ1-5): DAGVTQSPTHLIKTRGQQVTLRCSPISGHKSVSWYQQVLGQGPQFIFQYYEKEERGRGNFPDRFSARQFPNYSSELNVNALLLGDSALYLCASSLQGKKPQHFGDGTRLSIL.

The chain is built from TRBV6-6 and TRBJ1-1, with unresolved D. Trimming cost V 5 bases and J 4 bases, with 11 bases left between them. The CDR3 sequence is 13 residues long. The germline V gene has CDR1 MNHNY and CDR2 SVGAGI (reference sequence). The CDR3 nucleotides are TGTGCCAGCAGTAAGCAAGAAGCCACTGAAGCTTTCTTT. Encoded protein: CASSKQEATEAFF.

This CDR3 is CASSPYSTTYEQYF. The DNA of the CDR3 is TGTGCCAGCAGCCCATACAGTACCACCTACGAGCAGTACTTC. The chain employs TRBV27 and TRBJ2-7, with unresolved D. CDR1 is MNHEY and CDR2 is SMNVEV in the germline V gene (reference sequence). The V gene lost 6 bases and the J gene lost 2 bases, with 14 bases spanning the gap. This CDR3 contains 14 residues.

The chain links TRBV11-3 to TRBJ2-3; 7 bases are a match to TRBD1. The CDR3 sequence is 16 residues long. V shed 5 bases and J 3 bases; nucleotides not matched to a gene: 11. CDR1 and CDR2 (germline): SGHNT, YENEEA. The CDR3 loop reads CASSQNRGLGTDTQYF. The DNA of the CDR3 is TGTGCCAGCAGCCAGAATAGGGGGCTTGGAACAGATACGCAGTATTTT.

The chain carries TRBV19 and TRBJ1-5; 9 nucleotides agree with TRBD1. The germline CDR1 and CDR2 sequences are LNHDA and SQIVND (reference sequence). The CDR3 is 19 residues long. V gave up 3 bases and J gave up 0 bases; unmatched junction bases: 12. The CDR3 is CASSISSGTGFYSNQPQHF. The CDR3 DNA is TGTGCCAGTAGTATCTCCTCCGGGACAGGGTTTTATAGCAATCAGCCCCAGCATTTT.

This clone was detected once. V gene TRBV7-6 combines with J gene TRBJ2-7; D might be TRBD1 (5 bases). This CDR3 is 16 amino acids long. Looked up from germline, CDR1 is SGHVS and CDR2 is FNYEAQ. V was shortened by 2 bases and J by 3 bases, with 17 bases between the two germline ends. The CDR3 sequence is CASSLIAAGSYYEQYF. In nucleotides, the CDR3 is TGTGCCAGCAGCTTAATTGCCGCAGGGTCCTACTACGAGCAGTACTTC.

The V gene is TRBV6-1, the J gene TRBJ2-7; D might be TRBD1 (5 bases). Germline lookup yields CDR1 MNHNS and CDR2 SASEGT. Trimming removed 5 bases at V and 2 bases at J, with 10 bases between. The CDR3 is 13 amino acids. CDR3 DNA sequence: TGTGCCAGCAGTATATCAGGGACCTACGAGCAGTACTTC. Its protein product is CASSISGTYEQYF.

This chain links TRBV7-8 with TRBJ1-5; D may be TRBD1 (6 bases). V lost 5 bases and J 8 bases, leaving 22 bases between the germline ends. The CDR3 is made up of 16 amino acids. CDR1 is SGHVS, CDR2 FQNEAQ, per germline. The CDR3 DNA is TGTGCCAGCAGCGAACCCTTGACAGGTCTCAGGGAGCCCCAGCATTTT. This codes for CASSEPLTGLREPQHF.

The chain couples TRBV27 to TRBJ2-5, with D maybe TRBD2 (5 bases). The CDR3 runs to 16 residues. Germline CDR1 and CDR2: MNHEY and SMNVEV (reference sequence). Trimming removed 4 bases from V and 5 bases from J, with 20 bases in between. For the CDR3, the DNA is TGTGCCAGCAGTTCTAGCCCCATCATCAACGGGGAGACCCAGTACTTC. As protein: CASSSSPIINGETQYF.

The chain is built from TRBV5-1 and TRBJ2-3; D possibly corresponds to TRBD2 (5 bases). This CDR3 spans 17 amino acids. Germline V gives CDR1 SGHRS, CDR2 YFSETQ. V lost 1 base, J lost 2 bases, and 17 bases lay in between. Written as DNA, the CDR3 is TGCGCCAGCAGCTTGTGGGGTAGCGCCGACCTCACAGATACGCAGTATTTT. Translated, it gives CASSLWGSADLTDTQYF.

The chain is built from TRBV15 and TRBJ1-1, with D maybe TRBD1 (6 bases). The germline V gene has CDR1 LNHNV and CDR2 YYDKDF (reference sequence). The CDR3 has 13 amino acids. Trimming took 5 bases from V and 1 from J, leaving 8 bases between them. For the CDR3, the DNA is TGTGCCACCAGCGCGACAGGGAACACTGAAGCTTTCTTT. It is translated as CATSATGNTEAFF.

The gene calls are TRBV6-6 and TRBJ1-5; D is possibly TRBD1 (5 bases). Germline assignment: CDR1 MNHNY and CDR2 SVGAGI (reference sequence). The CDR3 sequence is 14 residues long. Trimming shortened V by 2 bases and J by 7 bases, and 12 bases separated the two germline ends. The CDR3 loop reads CASSYVAGKQPQHF. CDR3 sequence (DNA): TGTGCCAGCAGTTACGTGGCAGGGAAACAGCCCCAGCATTTT.